This T cell receptor (beta chain) was recovered during a study of neurological immune-mediated disorders. Study-level background: Relapsing-remitting patients made up about 90% of the 34 multiple sclerosis patients, and secondary progressive patients made up 3. Study-wide results and limits: When the repertoires were grouped phylogenetically, those of 18 of the 34 multiple sclerosis patients came together in a single cluster of related CDR3 sequences, which points to a possible repertoire-level signature. Private repertoires in all groups were suggested, as expanded clones shared no CDR3 amino acid sequences across subjects.

Germline V gene data show CDR1 as SGHRS and CDR2 as YFSETQ. The length of the CDR3 is 12 residues. V lost 4 bases and J 5 bases, leaving 10 bases between the germline ends. A word on this clonotype: Antigen unknown.

A single record per CDR3 protein comes from TCRdb applying MiXCR to the 5' RACE reads. The sample has 60,000 to 85,000 distinct CDR3 sequences, approximately 5% seen once. This sequence joins TRBV5-1 and TRBJ2-7, with a weak D call TRBD1 (5 bases). The sample consisted of PBMCs. The receptor was isolated from a woman in her twenties or thirties with multiple sclerosis. The CDR3 loop is CASSPAGNEQYF. The CDR3 DNA reads TGCGCCAGCAGCCCAGCAGGGAACGAGCAGTACTTC.